This T cell receptor (beta chain) stems from a study of identical twins. Germline loops: CDR1 LNHDA, CDR2 SQIVND (reference sequence). The CDR3 extends over 14 amino acids. With 1 base removed from V and 7 bases from J, the gap between germline ends came to 10 bases. TCRdb itself ran the 5' RACE reads through MiXCR, one entry per CDR3 protein. The repertoire holds some 100,000 distinct CDR3 sequences, 5.9% seen once, with around 12% in the top ten. Study-level points and caveats: Invariant MAIT and iNKT cells may have partly biased zero-insertion analyses. Weaker excess twin sharing was seen among beta out-of-frame sequences. Alpha sequences out of frame and shared by twins had excess low generation probability.

A word on this clonotype: Its antigen is still unknown.

Source material: memory T cells sorted from blood. The sequence was obtained from a woman between 50 and 59 years old in good health. The chain combines TRBV19 with TRBJ2-2; D unclear. The CDR3 coding sequence is TGTGCCAGTAGTATAGTGGTGGGGTTCGGGGAGCTGTTTTTT. Translating it yields CASSIVVGFGELFF.